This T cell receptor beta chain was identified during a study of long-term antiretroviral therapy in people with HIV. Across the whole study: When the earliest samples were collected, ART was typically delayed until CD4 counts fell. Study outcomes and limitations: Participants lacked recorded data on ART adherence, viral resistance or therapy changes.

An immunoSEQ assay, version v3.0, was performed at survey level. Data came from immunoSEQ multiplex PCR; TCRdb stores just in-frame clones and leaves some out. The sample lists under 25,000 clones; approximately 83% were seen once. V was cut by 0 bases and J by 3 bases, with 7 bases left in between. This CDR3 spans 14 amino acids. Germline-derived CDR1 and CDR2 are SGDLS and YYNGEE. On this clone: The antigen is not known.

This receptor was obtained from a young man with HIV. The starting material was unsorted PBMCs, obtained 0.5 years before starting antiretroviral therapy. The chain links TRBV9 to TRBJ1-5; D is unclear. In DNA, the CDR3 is TGTGCCAGCAGCGTAGGGAATTACAATCAGCCCCAGCATTTT. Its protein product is CASSVGNYNQPQHF.